Sequencing of this T cell receptor beta chain was carried out in a study of blood T cell repertoires in COVID-19 (dated by TCRdb to the early 2020s). Turning to the overall study: Collaborator samples came from the United States, Italy and Spain and covered acute and convalescent phases of COVID-19. A freely available public database, intended as a resource for researchers studying the immune response to SARS-CoV-2, is where the repertoires were released. The samples were drawn from the first 160 participants of the ongoing ImmuneRACE study and from over a thousand subjects provided by 6 global collaborators. The material from the prospective study consisted of cDNA or gDNA derived from T cells, B-cell-depleted T cells, or PBMCs. Deeply sampled blood TCRbeta repertoires from subjects exposed to, actively infected with, or recovered from COVID-19 were included in the dataset. Sample metadata almost always included a de-identified subject ID, COVID-19 status, age in years and sex. Where available, HLA class I and class II types were obtained from metadata supplied by the sample provider rather than from assay-based typing. The study at large found these results: How much clinical and demographic metadata was included differed by source and by participant, and the metadata was provided uncurated.

One collaborating source in Seattle enrolled patients during active infection and followed them longitudinally through the course of disease. Collaborating institutions collected whole blood in K2EDTA tubes following their own protocols. For TCRbeta analysis, collaborators shipped samples in one of three forms: frozen whole blood, isolated PBMCs, or DNA extracted from either of those sample types. The immunoSEQ Assay, a bias-controlled multiplex PCR, was used to amplify TCRbeta CDR3 regions from genomic DNA. Under the source paper's analysis protocol: The number of nucleated cells in each sample was estimated by amplification of reference gene primers within the assay. To quantify the absolute abundance of each unique TCRbeta CDR3 rearrangement, sequence reads were collapsed and filtered. For each sample, productive Simpson clonality was calculated by taking the square root of Simpson's diversity index across productive rearrangements. This is the immuneACCESS table as TCRdb keeps it, with only in-frame sequences that have V and J called. A part of the clones is gone; compared with another copy, unresolved V genes explain less than half, and the rest is unexplained. The DNA was the basis for D and trimming; V, J and clone size are from that table. The sample table records over 70,000 clones; 85% of these occur just once. Around 9.9% of the sample rests with the top ten.

There are 12 amino acids in the CDR3, from cysteine to phenylalanine inclusive. The DNA shown is the 36-base CDR3, in frame from base 1. Trimming removed 6 bases from V and 3 bases from J, leaving 9 bases between the germline ends. For this clone: The antigen this receptor binds is unknown. One base away there is no much larger clone; base qualities are not given.

The source of this sequence is a man aged 55 to 70 with COVID-19, enrolled during active disease. Sequencing used peripheral blood. The receptor chain draws on TRBV12-3 or TRBV12-4 and TRBJ2-7; the D gene lacks a confident call. The sequenced DNA is TGTGCCAGCAGCCGCGACATCTACGAGCAGTACTTC. It specifies CASSRDIYEQYF.